A selection of T cell receptor beta chains follows, all from one sample in a study of blood T cells in healthy people across ages. TCRdb re-analysed the 5' RACE reads in MiXCR, keeping a single row per CDR3 protein. The sample records 1.5 million to 2 million distinct CDR3 sequences, roughly 50% being singletons. The specimen sequenced was blood. All receptors derive from a woman aged 40 to 50 in good health. The CDR3 runs from the conserved cysteine through the conserved F or W. The D gene is left open where the match is weak. Some rows have no size entry. The others give once, few or many, or a class for an expanded clone.

>-|14|-|TRBV20-1|TRBJ2-5
TGCAGTGCTAGAGATACGTGGGAGCGAGAGACCCAGTACTTC
CSARDTWERETQYF
>-|12|-|TRBV7-9|TRBJ1-1
TGTGCCAGCAGCTTCATGGGCCCGGAAGCTTTCTTT
CASSFMGPEAFF
>-|13|-|TRBV6-6|TRBJ2-3
TGTGCCAGCAGTTACGCGAATGTGGATACGCAGTATTTT
CASSYANVDTQYF
>-|14|-|TRBV28|TRBJ1-2
TGTGCCAGCAGTAAATCGACGGACAACTATGGCTACACCTTC
CASSKSTDNYGYTF
>TRBD2|21|-|TRBV10-3|TRBJ2-3
TGTGCCATCAGTGACTCGTTCGTTATAGAGTCCAGCGGGGGTCCCAGAGATACGCAGTATTTT
CAISDSFVIESSGGPRDTQYF
>TRBD1|16|-|TRBV5-5|TRBJ2-3
TGTGCCAGCAGTTCCCCGGGACAGGGGATCCCGGATACGCAGTATTTT
CASSSPGQGIPDTQYF
>-|13|-|TRBV20-1|TRBJ2-7
TGCAGTGCTGAAGGAAGACAGTCCTACGAGCAGTACTTC
CSAEGRQSYEQYF
>-|14|few|TRBV7-2|TRBJ2-6
TGTGCCAGCAGCTTAATGTTTGGGGCCAACGTCCTGACTTTC
CASSLMFGANVLTF
>TRBD2|15|-|TRBV29-1|TRBJ2-5
TGCAGCGTTGATTGGGGGGGAGCGACCAGAGAGACCCAGTACTTC
CSVDWGGATRETQYF
>TRBD2|14|-|TRBV10-3|TRBJ2-7
TGTGCCATCAGTGCTACTAGCGGATCCTACGAGCAGTACTTC
CAISATSGSYEQYF
>-|16|many|TRBV9|TRBJ2-1
TGTGCCAGCAGCACACAGGCGGGGAGGTCCTACAATGAGCAGTTCTTC
CASSTQAGRSYNEQFF
>-|14|-|TRBV27|TRBJ2-1
TGTGCCAGCAGTTTATTGTGGGGGGCCGATGAGCAGTTCTTC
CASSLLWGADEQFF
>-|15|-|TRBV6-5|TRBJ2-5
TGTGCCAGCAGTTACTACTCGGGGGGCCCGGAGACCCAGTACTTC
CASSYYSGGPETQYF
>-|18|-|TRBV6-5|TRBJ2-4
TGTGCCAGCAGTTACTCAGACCCGGGACATCATGCCAAAAACATTCAGTACTTC
CASSYSDPGHHAKNIQYF
>-|13|-|TRBV6-4|TRBJ2-7
TGTGCCAGCAGTGGGACAGACTACAATGAGCAGTACTTC
CASSGTDYNEQYF
>-|15|-|TRBV24-1|TRBJ2-3
TGTGCCACCAGTGAAAGGGGCAAAGGCACAGATACGCAGTATTTT
CATSERGKGTDTQYF
>TRBD1|15|few|TRBV20-1|TRBJ1-2
TGCAGTGCTAGAAAAACAGGGGTTCCTGGGTATGGCTACACCTTC
CSARKTGVPGYGYTF
>TRBD2|17|-|TRBV29-1|TRBJ2-1
TGCAGCGCCCCACAGCCGGGACTAGCGGGGGGACCATACTCGCAGTTCTTC
CSAPQPGLAGGPYSQFF
>TRBD1|20|-|TRBV7-2|TRBJ2-7
TGTGCCAGCAGTCGAAAACCCCCTTCAAGCGGGACAGGGGGCTTCTACGAGCAGTACTTC
CASSRKPPSSGTGGFYEQYF
>-|13|few|TRBV12-3/TRBV12-4|TRBJ1-2
TGTGCCAGCAGACCGGGGTTTGGCTATGGCTACACCTTC
CASRPGFGYGYTF
>-|15|-|TRBV12-3/TRBV12-4|TRBJ1-2
TGTGCCAGCAGTTTAGCGGGGAGGGTCTATGACGGCTACACCTTC
CASSLAGRVYDGYTF
>TRBD1|15|many|TRBV4-3|TRBJ2-7
TGCGCCAGCAGCCGAGGGACAGGGGGCATGGACGAGCAGTACTTC
CASSRGTGGMDEQYF
>-|12|few|TRBV28|TRBJ2-7
TGTGCCAGCAGTGTCAGGGGCTACGAGCAGTACTTC
CASSVRGYEQYF
>-|16|-|TRBV6-1|TRBJ2-5
TGTGCCAGCAGTGCCTCCCCCAATACAGGGTTGGCGACCCAGTACTTC
CASSASPNTGLATQYF
>TRBD1|16|-|TRBV7-2|TRBJ2-7
TGTGCCAGCAGCCCTACTCCCCGGGACAGGGCCTACGAGCAGTACTTC
CASSPTPRDRAYEQYF
>TRBD2|16|few|TRBV9|TRBJ2-7
TGTGCCAGCAGCGTTGGGCTAGCGGGGGGTCCCTACGAGCAGTACTTC
CASSVGLAGGPYEQYF
>-|14|few|TRBV4-3|TRBJ2-5
TGCGCCAGCAGCCAAGAGGTTCCGGCAGAGACCCAGTACTTC
CASSQEVPAETQYF
>TRBD1|15|few|TRBV28|TRBJ2-7
TGTGCCAGCATTCCGGGACAGGGTGCAGGGGTCGAGCAGTACTTC
CASIPGQGAGVEQYF
>TRBD1|14|-|TRBV12-3/TRBV12-4|TRBJ1-5
TGTGCCAGCAGTGTGGGGACAGGCGAACCCTTAAAGCATTTT
CASSVGTGEPLKHF
>-|18|-|TRBV21-1|TRBJ2-7
TGTGCCAGCAGCAAAGCGCGCCCGGAAGCGGGAAAACTCTACGAGCAGTACTTC
CASSKARPEAGKLYEQYF
>TRBD2|16|few|TRBV6-1|TRBJ2-7
TGTGCCAGCAATCCAGCTAGCGGGAGGCTCTCCTACGAGCAGTACTTC
CASNPASGRLSYEQYF
>TRBD2|16|-|TRBV7-2|TRBJ2-5
TGTGCCAGCAGCTTAGGGATAGCGGGGCCACAAGAGACCCAGTACTTC
CASSLGIAGPQETQYF
>-|16|-|TRBV7-2|TRBJ2-1
TGTGCCAGCAACTCACCTCGGGGGTACAGCTACAATGAGCAGTTCTTC
CASNSPRGYSYNEQFF
>-|16|few|TRBV4-3|TRBJ2-1
TGCGCCAGCAGCCAAGGGGGCAGTAGCTCCTACAATGAGCAGTTCTTC
CASSQGGSSSYNEQFF
>TRBD1|14|-|TRBV12-3/TRBV12-4|TRBJ2-5
TGTGCCAGCAGTGACGACTTGGACAGGGCGAAGCAGTACTTC
CASSDDLDRAKQYF
>TRBD1|14|-|TRBV24-1|TRBJ1-2
TGTGCCACCAGTACCCGGACAGGAAACTATGGCTACACCTTC
CATSTRTGNYGYTF
>-|13|many|TRBV12-3/TRBV12-4|TRBJ2-5
TGTGCCAGCAGTTTAAGTGTGCGGGAGACCCAGTACTTC
CASSLSVRETQYF
>-|12|few|TRBV12-5|TRBJ2-5
TGTGCTAGTGGCCCCCAGTCAGAGACCCAGTACTTC
CASGPQSETQYF
>-|16|-|TRBV2|TRBJ2-2
TGTGCCAGCAGTGAAACGGTGGTAGGGCCGGTCGGGGAGCTGTTTTTT
CASSETVVGPVGELFF
>TRBD1|15|few|TRBV5-1|TRBJ2-1
TGCGCCAGCAGCTCCGGGGAGACAGGGCTCAATGAGCAGTTCTTC
CASSSGETGLNEQFF
>-|11|many|TRBV11-2|TRBJ2-5
TGTGCCAGTAAAAATAGGGAGACCCAGTACTTC
CASKNRETQYF
>TRBD1|16|-|TRBV28|TRBJ2-4
TGTGCCAGCAGGACTGACAGGGTAAGCATCAGGGTCGAGCAGCACTTC
CASRTDRVSIRVEQHF
>TRBD2|16|-|TRBV11-2|TRBJ2-1
TGTGCCAGCAGCTTCGGACTAGCGGAGATCTCCTACGAGCAGTTCTTC
CASSFGLAEISYEQFF
>-|15|once|TRBV20-1|TRBJ2-7
TGCAGTGCTAAATTCGCGGTCGGTTCAATGGGGGGCCAGTACTTC
CSAKFAVGSMGGQYF
>-|12|-|TRBV29-1|TRBJ2-7
TGCAGCGTTGAAGATGACAGGAGCGAGCAGTACTTC
CSVEDDRSEQYF
>-|14|-|TRBV27|TRBJ1-2
TGTGCCAGCAGTGTAGCCCTTTCTAACTATGGCTACACCTTC
CASSVALSNYGYTF